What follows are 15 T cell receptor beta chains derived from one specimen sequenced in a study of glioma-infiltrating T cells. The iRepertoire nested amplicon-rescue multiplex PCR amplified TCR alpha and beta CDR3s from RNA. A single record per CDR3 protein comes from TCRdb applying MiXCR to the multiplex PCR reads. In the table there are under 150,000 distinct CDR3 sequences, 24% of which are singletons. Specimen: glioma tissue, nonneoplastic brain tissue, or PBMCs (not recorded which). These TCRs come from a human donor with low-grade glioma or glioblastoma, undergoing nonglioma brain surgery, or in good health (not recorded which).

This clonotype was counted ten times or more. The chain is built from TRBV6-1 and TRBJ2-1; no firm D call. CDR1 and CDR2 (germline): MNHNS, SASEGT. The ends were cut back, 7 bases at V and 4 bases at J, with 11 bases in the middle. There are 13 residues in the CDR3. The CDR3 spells CASTLTTYNEQFF. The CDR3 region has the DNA TGTGCCAGCACTTTGACAACGTACAATGAGCAGTTCTTC.

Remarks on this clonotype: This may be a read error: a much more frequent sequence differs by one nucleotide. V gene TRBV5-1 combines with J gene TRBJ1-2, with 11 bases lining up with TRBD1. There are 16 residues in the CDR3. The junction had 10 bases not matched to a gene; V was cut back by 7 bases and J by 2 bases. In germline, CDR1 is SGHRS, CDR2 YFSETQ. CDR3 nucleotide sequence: TGCGCCAGCGGTCCATCCGGGACAGGGGGGAACTATGGCTACACCTTC. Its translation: CASGPSGTGGNYGYTF. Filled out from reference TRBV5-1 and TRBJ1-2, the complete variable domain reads KAGVTQTPRYLIKTRGQQVTLSCSPISGHRSVSWYQQTPGQGLQFLFEYFSETQRNKGNFPGRFSGRQFSNSRSEMNVSTLELGDSALYLCASGPSGTGGNYGYTFGSGTRLTVV.

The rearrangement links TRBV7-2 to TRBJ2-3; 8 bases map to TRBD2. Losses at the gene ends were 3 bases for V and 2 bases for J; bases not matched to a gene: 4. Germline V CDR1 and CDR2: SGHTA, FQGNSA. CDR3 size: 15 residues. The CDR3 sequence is CASSFWRGDTDTQYF. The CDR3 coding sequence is TGTGCCAGCAGCTTCTGGCGGGGGGACACAGATACGCAGTATTTT.

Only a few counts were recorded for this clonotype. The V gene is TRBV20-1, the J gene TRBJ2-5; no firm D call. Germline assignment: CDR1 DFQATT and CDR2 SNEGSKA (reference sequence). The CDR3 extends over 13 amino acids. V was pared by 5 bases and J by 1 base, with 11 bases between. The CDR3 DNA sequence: TGCAGTGCTCCCAGGCAGGCCCAAGAGACCCAGTACTTC. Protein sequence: CSAPRQAQETQYF.

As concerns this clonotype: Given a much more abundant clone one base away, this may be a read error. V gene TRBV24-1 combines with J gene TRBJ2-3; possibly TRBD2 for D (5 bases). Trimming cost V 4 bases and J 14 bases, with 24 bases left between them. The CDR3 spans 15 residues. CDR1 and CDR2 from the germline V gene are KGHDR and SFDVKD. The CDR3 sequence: CATSDLTGKEVARYF. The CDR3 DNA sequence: TGTGCCACCAGTGACCTTACCGGGAAGGAAGTTGCGCGGTATTTT.

The CDR3: CASSLAPASSYEQYV. DNA for the CDR3: TGTGCCAGCAGCTTAGCGCCGGCAAGCTCCTACGAGCAGTACGTC. The genes are TRBV7-2 and TRBJ2-7; D unclear. Germline V gene lookup returns CDR1 SGHTA and CDR2 FQGNSA. Trimming took 0 bases from V and 0 from J, leaving 9 bases between them. CDR3 length equals 15 residues.

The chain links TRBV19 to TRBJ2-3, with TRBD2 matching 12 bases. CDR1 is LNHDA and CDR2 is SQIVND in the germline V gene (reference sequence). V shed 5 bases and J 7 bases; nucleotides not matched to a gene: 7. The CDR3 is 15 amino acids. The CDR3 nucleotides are TGTGCCAGTAGTCCAACTAGCGGGGGGCGTCATACGCAGTATTTT. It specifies CASSPTSGGRHTQYF.

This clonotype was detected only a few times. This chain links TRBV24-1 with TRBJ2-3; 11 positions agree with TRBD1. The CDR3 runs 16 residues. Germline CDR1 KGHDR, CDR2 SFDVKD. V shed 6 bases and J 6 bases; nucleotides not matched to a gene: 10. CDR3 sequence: CATSPPGQGGLDTQYF. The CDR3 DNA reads TGTGCCACCAGTCCCCCGGGACAGGGGGGTTTGGATACGCAGTATTTT.

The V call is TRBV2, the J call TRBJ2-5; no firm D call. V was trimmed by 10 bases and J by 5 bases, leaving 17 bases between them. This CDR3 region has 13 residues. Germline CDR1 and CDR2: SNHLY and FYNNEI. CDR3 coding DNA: TGTGCCATCATACAAGGGCAGACCGAGACCCAGTACTTC. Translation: CAIIQGQTETQYF.

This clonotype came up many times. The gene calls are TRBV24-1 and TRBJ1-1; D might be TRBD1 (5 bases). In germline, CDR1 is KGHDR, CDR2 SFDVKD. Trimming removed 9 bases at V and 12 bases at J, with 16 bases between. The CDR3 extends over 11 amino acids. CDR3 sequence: CATSRGIWTFF. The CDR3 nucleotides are TGTGCCACCTCACGGGGGATTTGGACTTTCTTT.

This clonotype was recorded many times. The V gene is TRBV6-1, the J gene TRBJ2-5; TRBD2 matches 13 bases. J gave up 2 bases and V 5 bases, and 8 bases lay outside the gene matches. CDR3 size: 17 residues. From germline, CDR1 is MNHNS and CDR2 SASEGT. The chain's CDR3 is CASSYQGLAGLQETQYF. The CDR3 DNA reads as TGTGCCAGCAGTTATCAGGGACTAGCGGGGCTACAAGAGACCCAGTACTTC.

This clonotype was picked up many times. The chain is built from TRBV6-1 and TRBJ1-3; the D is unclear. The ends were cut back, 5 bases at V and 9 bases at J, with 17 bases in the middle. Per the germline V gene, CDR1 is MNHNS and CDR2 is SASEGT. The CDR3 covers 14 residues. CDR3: CASSRLRISGTIYF. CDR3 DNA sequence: TGTGCCAGCAGTCGACTACGCATCTCCGGCACCATATATTTT.

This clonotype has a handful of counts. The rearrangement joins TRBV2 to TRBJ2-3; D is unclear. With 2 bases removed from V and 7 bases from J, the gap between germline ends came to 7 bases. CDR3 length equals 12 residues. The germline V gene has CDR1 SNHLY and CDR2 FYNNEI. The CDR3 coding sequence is TGTGCCAGCAGTGAAAAGCGATATACGCAGTATTTT. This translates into CASSEKRYTQYF.

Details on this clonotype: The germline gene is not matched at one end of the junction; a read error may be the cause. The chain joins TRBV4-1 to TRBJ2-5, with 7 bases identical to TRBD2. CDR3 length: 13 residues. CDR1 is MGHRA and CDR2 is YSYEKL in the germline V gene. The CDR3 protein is CASSRDYQETHYF. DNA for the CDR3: TGCGCCAGCAGCCGGGACTATCAAGAGACCCATTACTTC.

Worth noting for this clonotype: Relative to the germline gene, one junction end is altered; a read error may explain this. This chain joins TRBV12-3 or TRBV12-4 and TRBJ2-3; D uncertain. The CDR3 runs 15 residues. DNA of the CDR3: TGTGCCAGCACCCTAGGACGGCCCGTCATGGTCACGCGGTATTTT. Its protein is CASTLGRPVMVTRYF.